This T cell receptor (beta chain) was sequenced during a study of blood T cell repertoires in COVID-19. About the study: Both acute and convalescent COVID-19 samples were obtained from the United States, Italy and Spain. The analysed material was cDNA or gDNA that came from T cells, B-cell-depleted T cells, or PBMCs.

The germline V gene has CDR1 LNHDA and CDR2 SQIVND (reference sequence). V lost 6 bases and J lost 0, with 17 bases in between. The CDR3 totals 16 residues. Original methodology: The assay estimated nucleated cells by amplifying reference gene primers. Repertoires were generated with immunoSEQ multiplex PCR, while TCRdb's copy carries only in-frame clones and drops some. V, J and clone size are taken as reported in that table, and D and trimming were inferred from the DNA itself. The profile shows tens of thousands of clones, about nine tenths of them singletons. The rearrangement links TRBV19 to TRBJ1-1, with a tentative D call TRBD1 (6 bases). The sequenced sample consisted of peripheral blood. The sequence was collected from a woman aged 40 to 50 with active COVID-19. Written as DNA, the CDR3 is TGTGCCAGTAGCCTAGCCGGGACACTCATGAACACTGAAGCTTTCTTT. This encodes CASSLAGTLMNTEAFF.